This entry lists 27 T cell receptor beta chains sequenced from one sample in a study of OX40 agonist ivuxolimab in advanced cancers. Only in-frame clones appear in the TCRdb table, and some are missing; sequencing was by immunoSEQ multiplex PCR. The sample lists tens of thousands of clones; 70% to 90% were seen once. The input for sequencing was CD4+ or CD8+ T cells sorted from blood, taken in a trial of the OX40 agonist ivuxolimab. These receptors all come from an adult with an advanced solid tumor such as melanoma, head and neck, liver or kidney cancer.

V usage is TRBV4-3 and J usage is TRBJ2-7, with 7 positions matching TRBD1. Per germline, CDR1 LGHNA and CDR2 YSLEER. This CDR3 region has 17 residues. V gave up 0 bases and J gave up 0 bases; unmatched junction bases: 8. In nucleotides, the CDR3 is TGCGCCAGCAGCCAAGATAGTTTTGGACAGGCCTCCTACGAGCAGTACTTC. Amino acid sequence: CASSQDSFGQASYEQYF.

V is TRBV10-3 and J is TRBJ1-5; 8 nucleotides align to TRBD1. The CDR3 extends over 14 amino acids. V was pared by 3 bases and J by 5 bases, with 3 bases of the junction left unmatched. Germline V CDR1 and CDR2: ENHRY, SYGVKD. CDR3 amino acids: CAISETGGYQPQHF. DNA for the CDR3: TGTGCCATCAGTGAAACAGGGGGGTATCAGCCCCAGCATTTT.

The chain links TRBV7-9 to TRBJ2-7; D is undetermined. The V end was cut by 5 bases, the J end by 6 bases, with 17 bases between. Germline loops: CDR1 SEHNR, CDR2 FQNEAQ (reference sequence). CDR3 size: 14 residues. CDR3 protein: CASSLIMSASEQYF. The CDR3 DNA reads as TGTGCCAGCAGCCTTATTATGTCGGCTTCCGAGCAGTACTTC. The whole variable domain, filled in from reference TRBV7-9 and TRBJ2-7, reads DTGVSQNPRHKITKRGQNVTFRCDPISEHNRLYWYRQTLGQGPEFLTYFQNEAQLEKSRLLSDRFSAERPKGSFSTLEIQRTEQGDSAMYLCASSLIMSASEQYFGPGTRLTVT.

This clone was seen more than once but under ten times. This rearrangement joins TRBV6-5 to TRBJ2-1; TRBD2 agrees at 11 bases. Per germline, CDR1 MNHEY and CDR2 SVGAGI. This CDR3 is 15 amino acids long. The V gene end was trimmed by 4 bases and the J gene end by 8 bases; junction bases not matched to a gene: 7. The CDR3 spells CASSSASGRFDEQFF. The CDR3 nucleotides read TGTGCCAGCAGTTCGGCTAGCGGGAGGTTCGATGAGCAGTTCTTC.

This clone has a single count. The rearrangement uses TRBV28 and TRBJ2-1, with 8 bases matching TRBD2. Germline CDR1 reads MDHEN; CDR2 reads SYDVKM. There are 15 residues in the CDR3. V dropped 5 bases and J dropped 7; count of bases not matched to a gene: 10. CDR3 sequence (DNA): TGTGCCAGCAGTCCTGGGGGGCGGGAGGATAATGAGCAGTTCTTC. This gives the protein CASSPGGREDNEQFF.

V and J are TRBV7-2 and TRBJ2-7; D gene uncertain. Trimming removed 5 bases at V and 4 bases at J, with 18 bases between. This CDR3 comprises 15 residues. CDR1 is SGHTA and CDR2 is FQGNSA in the germline V gene. CDR3 in DNA: TGTGCCAGCAGCCCAAGTGAAGGGATAGGGTACGAGCAGTACTTC. It codes for CASSPSEGIGYEQYF.

This rearrangement joins TRBV2 to TRBJ2-7; TRBD2 matches 11 bases. The CDR3 is 15 residues long. Looked up from germline, CDR1 is SNHLY and CDR2 is FYNNEI. The J segment lost 1 base and the V segment lost 9 bases, leaving 8 bases of the junction unmatched. CDR3 in DNA: TGTGCCAGTGAGGGGGGACTAGCGGTATCCTACGAGCAGTACTTC. Translating it yields CASEGGLAVSYEQYF.

The chain uses TRBV7-9 and TRBJ1-2; 7 positions agree with TRBD1. Unmatched junction bases numbered 5, after V lost 1 base and J lost 3 bases. CDR3 length: 15 amino acids. Germline CDR1 and CDR2: SEHNR and FQNEAQ (reference sequence). CDR3 residues: CASSLVSTGHYGYTF. The CDR3 nucleotides are TGTGCCAGCAGCTTAGTTTCGACAGGGCACTATGGCTACACCTTC.

The J gene is TRBJ2-7, the V gene TRBV5-5, with 9 nucleotides matching TRBD2. V was pared by 4 bases and J by 5 bases, with 22 bases of the junction left unmatched. Germline V gene data show CDR1 as SGHKS and CDR2 as YYEKEE (reference sequence). The CDR3 is 19 residues long. The CDR3 here is CASSRINVRRGGRFHEQYF. CDR3 sequence (DNA): TGTGCCAGCAGCCGGATAAATGTCAGGCGGGGGGGTCGCTTCCACGAGCAGTACTTC.

The chain couples TRBV5-5 to TRBJ1-4; no reliable D call. The CDR3 is 14 amino acids. Germline CDR1 reads SGHKS; CDR2 reads YYEKEE (reference sequence). Trimming took 3 bases from V and 4 from J, leaving 10 bases between them. The CDR3 reads CASSSVVINEKLFF. In DNA, the CDR3 is TGTGCCAGCAGCTCTGTTGTCATTAATGAAAAACTGTTTTTT.

The CDR3 region is CASSPHDNEQFF. The CDR3 bases are TGTGCCAGCAGCCCTCATGACAATGAGCAGTTCTTC. This chain links TRBV7-9 with TRBJ2-1; D is undetermined. The CDR3 is 12 amino acids. The germline V and J ends were trimmed by 5 bases and 5 bases, with 7 bases remaining between them. The V gene's germline CDR1 is SEHNR and CDR2 FQNEAQ (reference sequence).

This clone was detected once. CDR3 protein: CASSLSTTNEKLFF. Here the CDR3 DNA reads TGTGCCAGCAGCCTCTCTACAACTAATGAAAAACTGTTTTTT. The gene calls are TRBV27 and TRBJ1-4; no reliable D call. In germline, CDR1 is MNHEY, CDR2 SMNVEV (reference sequence). Deletions cut 6 bases from V and 0 bases from J, with 8 bases between. This CDR3 is 14 amino acids long.

The rearrangement links TRBV11-2 to TRBJ1-3; D is unclear. The CDR3 contains 16 residues. The germline gives CDR1 SGHAT, CDR2 FQNNGV. Trimming stripped 5 bases from V and 2 bases from J, with 16 bases between. This CDR3 is CASSAPEARPGNTIYF. In nucleotides, the CDR3 is TGTGCCAGCAGCGCCCCAGAGGCTAGACCTGGAAACACCATATATTTT.

There are a few counts of this clone. The chain has TRBV19 and TRBJ2-7; 7 bases line up with TRBD1. The germline gives CDR1 LNHDA, CDR2 SQIVND (reference sequence). Trimming cost V 7 bases and J 4 bases; bases outside gene matches: 13. The CDR3 is 15 amino acids. Written as DNA, the CDR3 is TGTGCCAGTAAACCTCAGACAGGGTCGGGTTACGAGCAGTACTTC. Encoded protein: CASKPQTGSGYEQYF.

The chain is built from TRBV9 and TRBJ2-7; 13 bases map to TRBD2. Germline CDR1 and CDR2: SGDLS and YYNGEE. The CDR3 length is 16 residues. V shed 0 bases, J shed 5 bases, and the junction held 5 bases outside the gene matches. The CDR3 nucleotides are TGTGCCAGCAGCGTAGTAGGGACTAGCGGGATCCACGAGCAGTACTTC. Translated, it gives CASSVVGTSGIHEQYF. Combining the CDR3 with reference TRBV9 and TRBJ2-7 gives the whole variable domain DSGVTQTPKHLITATGQRVTLRCSPRSGDLSVYWYQQSLDQGLQFLIQYYNGEERAKGNILERFSAQQFPDLHSELNLSSLELGDSALYFCASSVVGTSGIHEQYFGPGTRLTVT.

The rearrangement uses TRBV6-5 and TRBJ1-2; the D is unclear. This CDR3 has 12 residues. The V gene lost 6 bases and the J gene lost 2 bases, with 7 bases spanning the gap. The germline V gene has CDR1 MNHEY and CDR2 SVGAGI. The CDR3 nucleotides are TGTGCCAGCAGCCACGGCAACTATGGCTACACCTTC. It yields the protein CASSHGNYGYTF.

The chain couples TRBV4-3 to TRBJ2-2, with TRBD1 identical over 7 bases. Trimming removed 3 bases from V and 7 bases from J; junction bases left unmatched: 8. This CDR3 region has 15 residues. Germline V gene lookup returns CDR1 LGHNA and CDR2 YSLEER. The CDR3 DNA reads TGCGCCAGCAGCCAGGGGAAACAGGGGTACGGGGAGCTGTTTTTT. Protein: CASSQGKQGYGELFF.

In DNA form, the CDR3 reads TGTGCCAGCAGTCGGACCGGGGAGCTGTTTTTT. It translates to CASSRTGELFF. The chain combines TRBV28 with TRBJ2-2; D ambiguous. This CDR3 contains 11 residues. Trimming pared 5 bases from V and 5 bases from J, leaving 3 bases between. Germline CDR1 and CDR2: MDHEN and SYDVKM. The full variable domain, completed using reference TRBV28 and TRBJ2-2, is DVKVTQSSRYLVKRTGEKVFLECVQDMDHENMFWYRQDPGLGLRLIYFSYDVKMKEKGDIPEGYSVSREKKERFSLILESASTNQTSMYLCASSRTGELFFGEGSRLTVL.

The chain uses TRBV10-3 and TRBJ2-6; no firm D call. Trimming shortened V by 3 bases and J by 2 bases, and 11 bases separated the two germline ends. CDR1 and CDR2 from the germline V gene are ENHRY and SYGVKD. This CDR3 spans 16 amino acids. CDR3 sequence: CAISDSEGAGANVLTF. CDR3 in DNA: TGTGCCATCAGTGACAGCGAAGGCGCTGGGGCCAACGTCCTGACTTTC.

This chain links TRBV28 with TRBJ2-1, with D possibly being TRBD2 (5 bases). The ends were cut back, 2 bases at V and 0 bases at J, with 17 bases in the middle. Per the germline V gene, CDR1 is MDHEN and CDR2 is SYDVKM. This CDR3 has 18 residues. CDR3 DNA: TGTGCCAGCAGTTTAGTGAGGAGCGGTTATAGCTCCTACAATGAGCAGTTCTTC. Its protein is CASSLVRSGYSSYNEQFF.

In its sample, this clone was seen once. This chain uses TRBV6-1 with TRBJ1-6, with TRBD1 matching over 11 bases. This CDR3 is built from 14 residues. The ends lost 6 bases at V and 10 bases at J; junction bases unmatched: 5. Germline V lookup: CDR1 MNHNS, CDR2 SASEGT. Here the CDR3 reads CASSADRGRSPLHF. CDR3 sequence (DNA): TGTGCCAGCAGCGCGGACAGGGGGCGATCACCCCTCCACTTT.

The genes are TRBV11-3 and TRBJ2-1, with no clear D. V was clipped by 4 bases and J by 6 bases, with 16 bases between them. The CDR3 has 15 amino acids. Germline V gene sequence: CDR1 SGHNT, CDR2 YENEEA. In nucleotides, the CDR3 is TGTGCCAGCAGCTCCAGATCCGGTGGCGTCAATGAGCAGTTCTTC. It is translated as CASSSRSGGVNEQFF.

The CDR3 reads CASSNSLQGANYGYTF. CDR3 bases: TGTGCCAGCAGCAATTCACTACAGGGAGCTAACTATGGCTACACCTTC. V usage is TRBV5-4 and J usage is TRBJ1-2; possible D gene TRBD1, 6 bases. V lost 4 bases and J lost 0, with 16 bases in between. There are 16 residues in the CDR3. Germline V gene data show CDR1 as SGHNT and CDR2 as YYREEE (reference sequence).

The chain is built from TRBV7-2 and TRBJ2-5; unclear D gene. The CDR3 totals 14 residues. Germline lookup yields CDR1 SGHTA and CDR2 FQGNSA. V shed 1 base and J shed 2 bases, with 8 bases lying between them. This CDR3 reads CASSLVGRQETQYF. CDR3 nucleotide sequence: TGTGCCAGCAGCTTAGTTGGCCGGCAAGAGACCCAGTACTTC.

The V call is TRBV10-1, the J call TRBJ2-2; 7 nucleotides align to TRBD2. V gave up 5 bases and J gave up 2 bases; unmatched junction bases: 5. The CDR3 contains 15 residues. Germline loops: CDR1 WNHNN, CDR2 SYGVQD (reference sequence). CDR3: CASSCLAVNTGELFF. The DNA of the CDR3 is TGCGCCAGCAGTTGTCTAGCGGTAAACACCGGGGAGCTGTTTTTT.

The chain links TRBV7-9 to TRBJ2-5; 8 bases are shared with TRBD1. The assigned J gene may be wrong: the sequence end matches TRBJ2-7 better. The CDR3 totals 15 residues. The germline V gene encodes CDR1 SEHNR and CDR2 FQNEAQ (reference sequence). This CDR3 reads CASSLPGTGPYEQYF. The CDR3 DNA sequence: TGTGCCAGCAGCTTACCCGGGACAGGTCCCTACGAGCAGTACTTC.

J is TRBJ2-7 and V is TRBV7-9; D could derive from TRBD1 or TRBD2 (6 bases each). The CDR3 runs 17 residues. V gave up 4 bases and J gave up 3 bases, with 22 bases separating them. The germline V gene has CDR1 SEHNR and CDR2 FQNEAQ (reference sequence). The chain's CDR3 is CASSSTPGDFFIYEQYF. DNA for the CDR3: TGTGCCAGCAGCTCCACGCCAGGGGACTTCTTCATCTACGAGCAGTACTTC. Full variable domain (rest looked up from reference TRBV7-9 and TRBJ2-7): DTGVSQNPRHKITKRGQNVTFRCDPISEHNRLYWYRQTLGQGPEFLTYFQNEAQLEKSRLLSDRFSAERPKGSFSTLEIQRTEQGDSAMYLCASSSTPGDFFIYEQYFGPGTRLTVT.